These T cell receptor beta chains were read from a single sample in a study of tumor and adjacent non-tumor tissue in lung cancer. TCRdb called the multiplex PCR reads again in MiXCR, with one record for every CDR3 protein. The data show 98,000 or so distinct CDR3 sequences, about 80% seen once. Sequences were obtained from distant non-tumor lung tissue. The receptors shown here come from a man in his fifties or sixties with small cell lung cancer. CDR3s include the opening cysteine and the closing phenylalanine or tryptophan. A D gene is named only where the DNA matches it firmly. Where a row states a size, it is once, few, many or the class of an expanded clone; other rows omit it.

v_call	d_call	clone_size	j_call	cdr3_nt	cdr3_aa
TRBV11-2	NA	NA	TRBJ2-7	TGTGCAAGCAGCTTAGTGACAGCCCAGAGCTCCCACAATGAGCAGTACTTC	CASSLVTAQSSHNEQYF
TRBV11-2	TRBD2	once	TRBJ2-1	TGTGCTAGCAGTTTAGAGGGAGGGTTGGTTGAGCAGTTCTTC	CASSLEGGLVEQFF
TRBV6-1	NA	once	TRBJ1-5	TGTGTCAGCAGTGCCAATCAGCCCCGGCATTTT	CVSSANQPRHF
TRBV19	TRBD2	NA	TRBJ2-2	TGTGCCAGTAGTCAGGGACTAGCGGGGACTCCGCCCACCGGGGAGCTGTTTTTT	CASSQGLAGTPPTGELFF
TRBV7-9	TRBD2	many	TRBJ2-6	TGTGCCAGCAGAGGGACTAGCGGGAGGTCTGGGGCCAACGTCCTGACTTTC	CASRGTSGRSGANVLTF
TRBV7-3	TRBD1	once	TRBJ2-1	TGTCCCAGCAGCTTGAGACAGGGCACTCACAATGAGCAGTTCTTC	CPSSLRQGTHNEQFF
TRBV5-4	TRBD1	NA	TRBJ1-1	TGTGCCAGCAACCATGGACAGGGGGCTGATGAAGCTTTATTT	CASNHGQGADEALF
TRBV30	NA	NA	TRBJ2-1	TGTGCCTGGAAGGCTGGTTGGGCTCTTAGCTCCTACAATGGGCAGTTCTTC	CAWKAGWALSSYNGQFF
TRBV6-2/TRBV6-3	NA	many	TRBJ2-2	TGTGCCAGCAAGGAGGGAGAGCGCACCGGGGAGCTGTTTTTT	CASKEGERTGELFF
TRBV6-1	TRBD2	NA	TRBJ2-7	TGTACCAGCAGTGAAGGGGGACTAGCGGGGGGCGAGCAATACTTC	CTSSEGGLAGGEQYF
TRBV12-3/TRBV12-4	NA	NA	TRBJ2-2	TGTGCCAACAGTTTGTCACAGGGAAGCACTGGGGAGCTGTTTTTT	CANSLSQGSTGELFF
TRBV11-1	TRBD1	NA	TRBJ2-5	TGTGCCAGCAGCTTCGACGCCCTCAGGACAGGCCGAGAGACCCAGTACTTC	CASSFDALRTGRETQYF
TRBV24-1	TRBD2	NA	TRBJ2-5	TGTGCCATCAGTCCCGGAGTAGCGGGTCCCTCACAAGAGAGCCAGTACTTC	CAISPGVAGPSQESQYF
TRBV7-8	NA	NA	TRBJ2-1	TGTGCCAGCAACACTCGGGTCTATGAGCGGTTCTTC	CASNTRVYERFF
TRBV6-2/TRBV6-3	TRBD2	NA	TRBJ2-1	TGTGCCAGCAGAGAGCTAGCGGGAGTCTTCAGTAAGCAGTTCTTC	CASRELAGVFSKQFF
TRBV29-1	NA	NA	TRBJ1-1	TGCAGCGCCAAAGAGGACGGTATGAACATTGAAGCCTTCTTT	CSAKEDGMNIEAFF
TRBV7-9	NA	NA	TRBJ2-1	TGTGCCAGGAGCTTATCCCTCGCGGGGTCCTACTATGAACAGTTCTTC	CARSLSLAGSYYEQFF
TRBV13	NA	NA	TRBJ1-6	TGTACCAGCAACCACAACGACGGAAGCTCCTATAATTCACCCCTCCACTTT	CTSNHNDGSSYNSPLHF
TRBV20-1	TRBD2	NA	TRBJ2-1	TGCAGTGCTACCCCCCTCGCAGAGCGGGAGTTGTATGAGCAGTTCTTC	CSATPLAERELYEQFF
TRBV6-1	TRBD2	NA	TRBJ2-3	TGTGCCAGCAGTGTAGCGCGGGGGGGGGGGTTGGGGCGCACAGATACGCAGTATTTT	CASSVARGGGLGRTDTQYF
TRBV4-2	TRBD2	many	TRBJ2-2	TGTGCCAGCAGCGAAGGAGCTAGCGGGACCCACACCGGGGAGCTGTTTTTT	CASSEGASGTHTGELFF
TRBV7-3	NA	NA	TRBJ2-2	TGTGCCAACGGCGCCCCTGACAGCCCTACCGGGGAGCTGTTTTTT	CANGAPDSPTGELFF
TRBV29-1	NA	NA	TRBJ1-1	TGCAGCGTTGAAGGACCCGTGAACACTAAAGCTTTCTTT	CSVEGPVNTKAFF
TRBV6-2/TRBV6-3	NA	once	TRBJ2-5	TGTACCAGCAGTTATCAGGACTACTTCCAAGAGACCCAGTACTTC	CTSSYQDYFQETQYF
TRBV28	NA	NA	TRBJ2-2	TGTGCCAGCAATCTCAGCCAGGACTACGGCGGGGAGCTGTTTTTT	CASNLSQDYGGELFF
TRBV12-3/TRBV12-4	NA	NA	TRBJ2-1	TGTTTCAGCAGTTTAGTACAGTCCTACAATGAGCAGTTCTTC	CFSSLVQSYNEQFF
TRBV4-2	NA	NA	TRBJ1-2	NA	CASSQDVGPGTAIYDYTF
TRBV12-3/TRBV12-4	NA	once	TRBJ2-5	TGTGCCATTAATTCTCAATCCGGGGAGACCCAGTACTTC	CAINSQSGETQYF
TRBV12-3/TRBV12-4	TRBD2	NA	TRBJ2-7	TGTGCCAGCAGCCAGCGGGGAGGCTACGAGCAGTACTTT	CASSQRGGYEQYF
TRBV6-1	TRBD1	many	TRBJ1-1	TGTGCCAGCAGTGAAGCGCAGGGGGCCAAAACTGAAGCTTTCTTT	CASSEAQGAKTEAFF
TRBV29-1	TRBD2	NA	TRBJ2-3	TGCAGCGTTGGCCGGGGTTGGGGGCTAGCGGGAGTAGCAGATATGCAGTATTTC	CSVGRGWGLAGVADMQYF
TRBV4-2	TRBD2	once	TRBJ2-1	TGTGCTAGCAGCCAAGACCCCGGGACTAGCGGGAGGGCCCTCGACAATGAGCAGTTCTTC	CASSQDPGTSGRALDNEQFF
TRBV29-1	NA	once	TRBJ2-1	TGCAGCGTTGAAAAGGTCGGGTCACGGTTCTTC	CSVEKVGSRFF
TRBV29-1	TRBD2	NA	TRBJ2-5	TGCAGCGCCACGATGGGGGGACTAGCGGGAGCAGACCAAGAGACCCAGTACTTC	CSATMGGLAGADQETQYF
TRBV12-5	TRBD2	NA	TRBJ2-2	TGTGTTAGTGGACCTGGGGGGGAAAGGACTAGCACGAACACCGGGGAGCTGTTTTTT	CVSGPGGERTSTNTGELFF
TRBV4-2	NA	NA	TRBJ2-3	TGTGCCAGCAGCGGTAGGCAGGGGTGGGCAGTTACGCAGTATTTT	CASSGRQGWAVTQYF
TRBV29-1	TRBD2	NA	TRBJ2-2	TGTAGCGTTGACGGGGGGAACACAGAGGAGCTGTTTTTT	CSVDGGNTEELFF
TRBV11-2	TRBD1	NA	TRBJ2-6	TGTGCCAGCTGCTCCCAGGGGGCGACTGGGGCCAACGTCCTGACCTTC	CASCSQGATGANVLTF
TRBV9	NA	NA	TRBJ2-6	TGTGCCAGCAGCGCCGGGGGGGACAGGCTGGGCCACGTCCTGACTTTC	CASSAGGDRLGHVLTF
TRBV29-1	TRBD2	few	TRBJ2-3	TGCAGCGTTGAGCTAGCGGGAGGGGGAGATGCTCAGTATTTT	CSVELAGGGDAQYF
TRBV6-5	NA	NA	TRBJ1-6	TGTGCCAGCAGGCGCGATCGGATAGGGAAGTCTTCACCCCTCTACTTT	CASRRDRIGKSSPLYF
TRBV6-2/TRBV6-3	NA	NA	TRBJ2-1	TGTGCCACCAGTCGACAGGTAGACCCGGGACGATACAATGAGCAGTTCTTC	CATSRQVDPGRYNEQFF
TRBV4-1	NA	NA	TRBJ2-2	TGCGCCAGCAGCAGCAGGCAATCCTATACCGGGGAGCTGTTTTTT	CASSSRQSYTGELFF
TRBV12-3/TRBV12-4	NA	NA	TRBJ1-2	TGTGCCAGCACCCGCTGTCAGGGTGGCTACACCTTT	CASTRCQGGYTF
TRBV5-4	NA	NA	TRBJ2-3	TGTGCCAGCATCCTCGATCCCTGTCTCACAGATACGCAGTATTTT	CASILDPCLTDTQYF
TRBV14	NA	NA	TRBJ2-1	TGTGCCAGCAGCAAAGATCTTCGACTTGCGGGATACAATGAGCAGTTCTTC	CASSKDLRLAGYNEQFF
TRBV5-6	NA	once	TRBJ1-1	TGTGCCAGCAGCTTGGCCCCCGGGACGGCGAACACCGAAGCTTTCTTC	CASSLAPGTANTEAFF
TRBV20-1	NA	NA	TRBJ2-1	TGCAGTGCTAGAGTTCCAGGGGCGAATCAGCAGTTCTTC	CSARVPGANQQFF
TRBV12-3/TRBV12-4	NA	NA	TRBJ2-2	TGTGCCAGCAGTTTTTGGCGGGGCTCGAACACCAGGGAGGTGTTTTTT	CASSFWRGSNTREVFF
TRBV4-2	NA	NA	TRBJ1-6	TGTGCCAGCAACCTAGATTTAAGGGGCGGTTCACCCCTCCACTTT	CASNLDLRGGSPLHF